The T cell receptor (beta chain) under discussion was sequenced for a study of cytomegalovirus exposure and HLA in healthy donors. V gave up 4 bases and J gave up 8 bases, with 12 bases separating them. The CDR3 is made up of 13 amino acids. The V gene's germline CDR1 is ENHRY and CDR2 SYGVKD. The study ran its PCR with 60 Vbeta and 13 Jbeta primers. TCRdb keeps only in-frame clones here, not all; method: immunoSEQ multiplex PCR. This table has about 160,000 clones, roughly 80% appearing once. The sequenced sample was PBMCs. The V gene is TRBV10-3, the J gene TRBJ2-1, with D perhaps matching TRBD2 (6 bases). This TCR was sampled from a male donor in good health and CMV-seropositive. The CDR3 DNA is TGTGCCATCAGTGGTTCGCGGGATGATGAGCAGTTCTTC. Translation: CAISGSRDDEQFF.